The 23 T cell receptor beta chains below were found in one sample sequenced in a study of CD8+CD57+ T cells in acquired aplastic anemia. For sequencing, patients were chosen who had shown expansion of CD8+CD57+ cells by flow cytometry. CDR3 and TCR beta VDJ profiling relied on a genomic DNA template. TCRdb analysed the reads with MiXCR anew, one entry per CDR3 protein. The data show about 200,000 distinct CDR3 sequences, 50% to 70% seen once. The sample comprised sorted CD4+, CD8+, or CD8+CD57+ T cells (not recorded which) from PBMCs. These receptors all stem from a human donor with aplastic anemia.

The chain has TRBV24-1 and TRBJ2-5, with D perhaps TRBD2 (6 bases). The CDR3 runs to 15 residues. V was cut by 3 bases and J by 4 bases, with 14 bases left in between. Germline-derived CDR1 and CDR2 are KGHDR and SFDVKD. CDR3 bases: TGTGCCACCAGTGATCTTACGGGAGTAAGAGAGACCCAGTACTTC. The encoded protein is CATSDLTGVRETQYF.

This clonotype turned up a few times. The V and J genes are TRBV7-9 and TRBJ1-4; D is unclear. CDR3 length: 14 amino acids. Per the germline V gene, CDR1 is SEHNR and CDR2 is FQNEAQ (reference sequence). Trimming shortened V by 3 bases and J by 7 bases, and 12 bases separated the two germline ends. Here the CDR3 reads CASSFHQEGEKLFF. The CDR3 coding sequence is TGTGCCAGCAGCTTTCATCAAGAGGGTGAAAAACTGTTTTTT.

This rearrangement joins TRBV30 to TRBJ2-1, with D unresolved. V was cut by 2 bases and J by 6 bases, with 8 bases left in between. The CDR3 sequence is 12 residues long. The germline gives CDR1 GTSNPN, CDR2 SVGIG (reference sequence). CDR3 residues: CAWSMSANEQFF. The CDR3 nucleotides read TGTGCCTGGAGTATGAGCGCCAATGAGCAGTTCTTC.

This clonotype was observed many times. The V call is TRBV12-3 or TRBV12-4, the J call TRBJ2-1; possibly TRBD1 for D (6 bases). The CDR3 covers 16 residues. V lost 8 bases and J 8 bases, leaving 25 bases between the germline ends. The chain's CDR3 is CASDRAVRPAGDEQFF. In DNA form, the CDR3 reads TGTGCCAGCGACCGGGCTGTGAGGCCGGCAGGGGATGAGCAGTTCTTC.

The genes are TRBV2 and TRBJ2-7, with D possibly matching TRBD1 (7 bases). Germline V gene data show CDR1 as SNHLY and CDR2 as FYNNEI. The CDR3 totals 15 residues. The V end was cut by 6 bases, the J end by 2 bases, with 17 bases between. The DNA for the CDR3 is TGTGCCAGCAGCCCGAGACAGGGAGGCACCTACGAGCAGTACTTC. Translating gives CASSPRQGGTYEQYF.

The chain employs TRBV24-1 and TRBJ2-7; the match to TRBD1 covers 8 bases. J lost 4 bases, V lost 3 bases, and 7 bases had no gene match. Germline CDR1 and CDR2: KGHDR and SFDVKD. This CDR3 region has 15 residues. CDR3 in amino acids: CATSDPDRGRYEQYF. For the CDR3, the DNA is TGTGCCACCAGTGATCCCGACAGGGGTCGATACGAGCAGTACTTC.

This chain uses TRBV29-1 with TRBJ2-4, with 7 bases matching TRBD2. CDR1 SQVTM and CDR2 ANQGSEA come from the germline V gene. V trimming: 4 bases; J trimming: 6 bases; junction bases outside the gene matches: 9. The CDR3 runs 14 residues. The CDR3 DNA follows: TGCAGCGTTGGCGGGAGTCAACCTGGAAACATTCAGTACTTC. It yields the protein CSVGGSQPGNIQYF.

The rearrangement uses TRBV5-1 and TRBJ2-7; D is unresolved. V was clipped by 6 bases and J by 11 bases, with 18 bases between them. Germline assignment: CDR1 SGHRS and CDR2 YFSETQ. The CDR3 has 12 residues. The CDR3: CASTFRASLEYF. CDR3 DNA sequence: TGCGCCAGCACATTCAGAGCCTCCTTGGAGTACTTC.

The rearrangement links TRBV10-3 to TRBJ2-1; 7 positions match TRBD1. Losses at the gene ends were 3 bases for V and 0 bases for J; bases not matched to a gene: 2. This CDR3 comprises 15 residues. The germline V gene encodes CDR1 ENHRY and CDR2 SYGVKD. For the CDR3, the DNA is TGTGCCATCAGTGACCGGGACAGCTCCTACAATGAGCAGTTCTTC. Amino acids: CAISDRDSSYNEQFF.

This clonotype was found a few times. This chain joins TRBV5-1 and TRBJ1-4, with 8 bases aligning to TRBD1. J was trimmed by 8 bases and V by 7 bases; bases with no gene match: 13. The CDR3 totals 15 residues. Germline V CDR1 and CDR2: SGHRS, YFSETQ. The CDR3 reads CASAFGDRKDEKLFF. CDR3 DNA sequence: TGCGCCAGCGCCTTTGGGGACAGGAAGGACGAAAAACTGTTTTTT.

The table lists this clonotype with a few counts. The V and J genes are TRBV7-9 and TRBJ1-2, with D unclear. Germline V gene lookup returns CDR1 SEHNR and CDR2 FQNEAQ (reference sequence). V was trimmed by 5 bases and J by 4 bases, leaving 11 bases between them. CDR3 length equals 13 residues. The CDR3 coding sequence is TGTGCCAGCAGCGTCGGTGGGGTCTATGGCTACACCTTC. Translating gives CASSVGGVYGYTF.

The V gene is TRBV20-1, the J gene TRBJ2-3, with D maybe TRBD2 (5 bases). V shed 3 bases and J shed 2 bases, with 12 bases lying between them. The CDR3 contains 14 residues. Germline CDR1 and CDR2: DFQATT and SNEGSKA (reference sequence). CDR3 residues: CSASLGLSTDTQYF. The DNA for the CDR3 is TGCAGTGCTAGTTTAGGACTCTCCACAGATACGCAGTATTTT.

This clonotype came up a few times. The rearrangement links TRBV4-1 to TRBJ2-5, with 7 bases lining up with TRBD1. The germline V gene has CDR1 MGHRA and CDR2 YSYEKL. CDR3 length: 15 residues. Trimming took 0 bases from V and 5 from J; bases not matched to a gene: 6. The CDR3 region is CASSQDVRGRETQYF. The CDR3, as DNA: TGCGCCAGCAGCCAAGATGTAAGGGGGCGCGAGACCCAGTACTTC.

The V and J genes are TRBV12-3 or TRBV12-4 and TRBJ2-1; TRBD2 aligns across 9 bases. Unmatched junction bases numbered 8, after V lost 4 bases and J lost 10 bases. This CDR3 comprises 14 residues. CDR3 in amino acids: CASSYGGGAVEQFF. CDR3 sequence (DNA): TGTGCCAGCAGTTACGGCGGGGGGGCCGTAGAGCAGTTCTTC.

CDR3 sequence (DNA): TGTGCCATCAGTGAGATACTAGCGGACTACAATGAGCAGTTCTTC. Translation: CAISEILADYNEQFF. The V call is TRBV10-3, the J call TRBJ2-1; the match to TRBD2 covers 8 bases. The CDR3 sequence is 15 residues long. CDR1 is ENHRY, CDR2 SYGVKD, per germline. V lost 2 bases and J lost 3; bases outside the gene matches: 3.

The genes are TRBV2 and TRBJ2-1; possibly TRBD2 for D (6 bases). The CDR3 has 12 amino acids. Trimming removed 8 bases at V and 6 bases at J, with 11 bases between. Germline CDR1 reads SNHLY; CDR2 reads FYNNEI. The DNA of the CDR3 is TGTGCCAGCCCCGGCGGGGCCAATGAGCAGTTCTTC. Translating it yields CASPGGANEQFF.

V is TRBV20-1 and J is TRBJ2-1; 7 bases line up with TRBD2. The V and J ends lost 4 bases and 7 bases, in that order; junction bases with no gene match: 4. From germline, CDR1 is DFQATT and CDR2 SNEGSKA (reference sequence). This CDR3 comprises 12 residues. CDR3 bases: TGCAGTGCTAAGACTAGCTGGAATGAGCAGTTCTTC. Its translation is CSAKTSWNEQFF.

The J gene is TRBJ2-1, the V gene TRBV19, with a possible D match to TRBD1 (6 bases). From germline, CDR1 is LNHDA and CDR2 SQIVND (reference sequence). The CDR3 has 14 amino acids. The ends were cut back, 5 bases at V and 6 bases at J, with 14 bases in the middle. CDR3 in amino acids: CASSPTGTRNEQFF. In nucleotides, the CDR3 is TGTGCCAGTAGTCCGACCGGGACACGCAATGAGCAGTTCTTC. Using reference TRBV19 and TRBJ2-1 for the parts outside the CDR3, the full variable domain is DGGITQSPKYLFRKEGQNVTLSCEQNLNHDAMYWYRQDPGQGLRLIYYSQIVNDFQKGDIAEGYSVSREKKESFPLTVTSAQKNPTAFYLCASSPTGTRNEQFFGPGTRLTVL.

This clonotype was counted many times. This chain uses TRBV7-9 with TRBJ2-7; TRBD1 agrees at 7 bases. The CDR3 runs to 16 residues. J lost 4 bases, V lost 5 bases, and 14 bases had no gene match. The germline V gene encodes CDR1 SEHNR and CDR2 FQNEAQ (reference sequence). In DNA form, the CDR3 reads TGTGCCAGCAGCCCAGTTTATCAGGGGGTTAGGTACGAGCAGTACTTC. Translated: CASSPVYQGVRYEQYF.

The rearrangement joins TRBV7-9 to TRBJ1-2; TRBD1 matches at 12 bases. Germline loops: CDR1 SEHNR, CDR2 FQNEAQ (reference sequence). V shed 5 bases and J 2 bases; nucleotides not matched to a gene: 9. There are 17 residues in the CDR3. The CDR3 here is CASSAGDRGLLNYGYTF. The DNA of the CDR3 is TGTGCCAGCAGCGCCGGGGACAGGGGGCTTTTAAACTATGGCTACACCTTC.

This chain connects TRBV7-8 to TRBJ1-5, with no clear D. The CDR3 runs 16 residues. V lost 3 bases, J lost 2 bases, and 14 bases lay in between. The V gene's germline CDR1 is SGHVS and CDR2 FQNEAQ. The CDR3 nucleotides are TGTGCCAGCAGCTTCTTTTCTCCACGGGGCAATCAGCCCCAGCATTTT. This codes for CASSFFSPRGNQPQHF.

There are a few counts of this clonotype. The V and J genes are TRBV10-3 and TRBJ1-1, with 7 bases aligning to TRBD1. The trim removed 8 bases at V and 0 bases at J, leaving 3 bases unmatched. This CDR3 region has 13 residues. Germline assignment: CDR1 ENHRY and CDR2 SYGVKD. The CDR3 DNA is TGTGCCATCCAACAGGGGTTGAACACTGAAGCTTTCTTT. Its translation is CAIQQGLNTEAFF.

This clonotype was seen only a few times. This chain links TRBV24-1 with TRBJ2-3; 7 bases map to TRBD1. This CDR3 contains 16 residues. Germline V CDR1 and CDR2: KGHDR, SFDVKD. Losses at the gene ends were 4 bases for V and 3 bases for J; bases not matched to a gene: 9. The DNA for the CDR3 is TGTGCCACCAGTGACTCCGACAGGGCCGGAACAGATACGCAGTATTTT. Translating gives CATSDSDRAGTDTQYF.